This T cell receptor (beta chain) comes out of a study of blood T cells in healthy people across ages. The use of a sample-barcoded 5' primer and a J-beta primer mix characterized a second PCR of roughly 6 to 11 cycles. TCRdb reprocessed the 5' RACE reads via MiXCR and lists one record per CDR3 protein. The sample has around 1,900,000 distinct CDR3 sequences, more than 35% seen once; the top ten hold roughly 24%. The length of the CDR3 is 15 residues. The V gene lost 3 bases and the J gene lost 1 base, with 11 bases spanning the gap. From germline, CDR1 is MNHEY and CDR2 SMNVEV (reference sequence). The chain employs TRBV27 and TRBJ2-3; TRBD2 is a possible D gene (6 bases). The receptor was isolated from a human donor in good health. Input material: blood. The CDR3 bases are TGTGCCAGCAGTTTTCGAGCGGGCCGCACAGATACGCAGTATTTT. Protein product: CASSFRAGRTDTQYF.